This is a list of T cell receptor beta chains from one sample in a study of blood T cell repertoires in COVID-19. TCRdb's copy holds only in-frame clones and misses some; the assay was immunoSEQ multiplex PCR. Of under 300,000 clones listed, around 86% were seen once; the top ten hold roughly 1.6%. The sequencing input was PBMCs or T cells enriched from blood (not recorded which). These receptors all come from a woman between 45 and 60 years old who had recovered from COVID-19. Both conserved end residues are part of each CDR3. D genes are given only for firm matches. Expanded clones get a size class; other rows say once, few or many, or leave the size out.

>-|TRBD2|TRBJ2-1|TRBV19
CASSIGTSGGWNEQFF
TGTGCCAGTAGTATAGGGACTAGCGGGGGTTGGAATGAGCAGTTCTTC
>-|TRBD2|TRBJ2-1|TRBV14
CASSRYSISGRAQFNEQFF
TGTGCCAGCAGCCGATACTCCATTAGCGGGAGGGCCCAATTCAATGAGCAGTTCTTC
>-|-|TRBJ2-2|TRBV3-1/TRBV3-2
CASSYARKSNTGELFF
TGTGCCAGCAGCTACGCCAGGAAGTCGAACACCGGGGAGCTGTTTTTT
>few|-|TRBJ1-1|TRBV14
CASSQGILAPEAFF
TGTGCCAGCAGCCAAGGAATTTTAGCACCTGAAGCTTTCTTT
>-|TRBD1|TRBJ1-2|TRBV27
CASGQGAAYGYTF
TGTGCCAGCGGACAGGGCGCGGCCTATGGCTACACCTTC
>-|-|TRBJ1-5|TRBV7-2
CASTNRFNQPQHF
TGTGCCAGCACAAACCGGTTCAATCAGCCCCAGCATTTT
>-|-|TRBJ1-2|TRBV5-4
CASSMPTGSYGYTF
TGTGCCAGCAGTATGCCGACAGGCTCCTATGGCTACACCTTC
>-|-|TRBJ1-5|TRBV4-1
CASSQEVGRGSRQPQHF
TGCGCCAGCAGCCAAGAGGTGGGCAGGGGAAGCCGTCAGCCCCAGCATTTT
>-|TRBD2|TRBJ2-1|TRBV5-1
CASSAPGTSGYNEQFF
TGCGCCAGCAGCGCCCCAGGGACTAGCGGGTACAATGAGCAGTTCTTC
>-|-|TRBJ1-3|TRBV30
CACTGLTGNTIYF
TGTGCCTGTACAGGGTTAACTGGAAACACCATATATTTT
>-|-|TRBJ1-5|TRBV6-1
CASSASLIRGNQPQHF
TGTGCCAGCAGTGCCTCGCTTATTCGGGGCAATCAGCCCCAGCATTTT
>-|-|TRBJ2-2|TRBV27
CASSLLDRFGAGELFF
TGTGCCAGCAGTTTATTAGACCGCTTCGGGGCCGGGGAGCTGTTTTTT
>-|TRBD1|TRBJ1-3|TRBV10-3
CATRDSGSGNTIYF
TGTGCCACCAGGGACAGCGGCTCTGGAAACACCATATATTTT
>-|TRBD2|TRBJ2-5|TRBV7-3
CASSSEARGVGTQYF
TGTGCCAGCAGCTCCGAGGCGCGGGGGGTTGGGACCCAGTACTTC
>few|TRBD2|TRBJ2-3|TRBV6-5
CASRVAGGRDTQYF
TGTGCCAGCAGGGTAGCGGGAGGGAGAGATACGCAGTATTTT
>-|TRBD2|TRBJ2-1|TRBV15
CATSIERGPYNEQFF
TGTGCCACCAGCATCGAGCGGGGACCTTACAATGAGCAGTTCTTC
>-|-|TRBJ2-3|TRBV4-1
CASSQVGQRSTDTQYF
TGCGCCAGCAGCCAAGTGGGGCAAAGGAGCACAGATACGCAGTATTTT
>-|TRBD1|TRBJ2-2|TRBV14
CASRQGTGELFF
TGTGCCAGCAGACAGGGGACCGGGGAGCTGTTTTTT
>-|TRBD1|TRBJ2-7|TRBV5-1
CASRQGISYEQYF
TGCGCCAGCAGACAGGGGATTTCCTACGAGCAGTACTTC
>-|-|TRBJ2-7|TRBV6-5
CASSYQGSYEQYF
TGTGCCAGCAGTTACCAGGGATCCTACGAGCAGTACTTC
>-|TRBD2|TRBJ2-2|TRBV6-1
CASSEMAGANTGELFF
TGTGCCAGCAGTGAAATGGCGGGAGCGAACACCGGGGAGCTGTTTTTT
>once|-|TRBJ1-5|TRBV28
CASSPRTQGANQPQHF
TGTGCCAGCAGTCCCCGAACCCAAGGGGCCAATCAGCCCCAGCATTTT
>-|-|TRBJ2-2|TRBV10-3
CAISESGGSNTGELFF
TGTGCCATCAGTGAGTCAGGCGGGTCAAACACCGGGGAGCTGTTTTTT
>-|-|TRBJ1-1|TRBV19
CASSPYSTVMNTEAFF
TGTGCCAGTAGTCCCTACAGCACAGTAATGAACACTGAAGCTTTCTTT
>-|TRBD2|TRBJ2-1|TRBV7-3
CASSSGLARNEQFF
TGTGCCAGCAGCTCCGGACTAGCTCGGAATGAGCAGTTCTTC
>-|-|TRBJ2-6|TRBV6-5
CASSSVTGANVLTF
TGTGCCAGCAGTTCGGTAACTGGGGCCAACGTCCTGACTTTC